This passage covers 25 T cell receptor beta chains from one sample sequenced in a study of shared T cell receptors in the human thymus. Clones were sequenced by immunoSEQ multiplex PCR, and TCRdb holds only the in-frame ones, with some missing. The sample includes about 400,000 clones, approximately 95% seen only once; the top ten take roughly 0.02%. Material for sequencing was thymocytes. The receptors derive from a human donor.

This clone was counted a single time. V is TRBV2 and J is TRBJ2-5; weak D call: TRBD1 (6 bases). This CDR3 has 14 residues. Germline values: CDR1 SNHLY, CDR2 FYNNEI. V was clipped by 6 bases and J by 0 bases, with 11 bases between them. CDR3 region: CASRDSRYQETQYF. The CDR3 region has the DNA TGTGCCAGCAGGGACAGCCGGTACCAAGAGACCCAGTACTTC.

The table lists this clone with a count of one. Relative to the germline gene, one junction end is altered; a read error may explain this. The V gene is TRBV4-3, the J gene TRBJ1-1; D may be TRBD1 (5 bases). Looked up from germline, CDR1 is LGHNA and CDR2 is YSLEER. The CDR3 has 15 residues. Here the CDR3 reads CASSQRGRGNAEAFF. CDR3 DNA: TGCGCCAGCAGCCAAAGGGGCCGGGGGAACGCTGAAGCTTTCTTT.

The chain links TRBV9 to TRBJ2-6; D is possibly TRBD2 (6 bases). Trimming stripped 0 bases from V and 0 bases from J, with 16 bases between. The CDR3 has 19 residues. Germline lookup yields CDR1 SGDLS and CDR2 YYNGEE. CDR3: CASSVATMAGSSGANVLTF. CDR3 in DNA: TGTGCCAGCAGCGTAGCTACGATGGCGGGGAGCTCTGGGGCCAACGTCCTGACTTTC.

The rearrangement links TRBV5-8 to TRBJ1-2; D is uncertain. The CDR3 totals 15 residues. Trimming took 0 bases from V and 7 from J, leaving 16 bases between them. CDR1 and CDR2 (germline): SGHTS, YDEGEE. CDR3 sequence: CASSLVFVTPSGYTF. The CDR3 nucleotides are TGTGCCAGCAGCTTGGTTTTTGTGACTCCGTCTGGCTACACCTTC.

This clone was seen a few times. The chain links TRBV30 to TRBJ1-1; the D is unclear. CDR3 length: 11 amino acids. Looked up from germline, CDR1 is GTSNPN and CDR2 is SVGIG (reference sequence). The V and J ends lost 0 bases and 5 bases respectively, with 4 bases between them. CDR3 loop: CAWSVETEAFF. The CDR3 coding sequence is TGTGCCTGGAGTGTTGAGACTGAAGCTTTCTTT.

This clone was seen only a few times. V is TRBV28 and J is TRBJ2-7; 10 nucleotides align to TRBD1. The germline CDR1 and CDR2 sequences are MDHEN and SYDVKM. The CDR3 covers 17 residues. With V trimmed by 8 bases and J by 5 bases, 18 bases remained unmatched. The CDR3 loop reads CASWPGQGIPFSNEQYF. CDR3 DNA sequence: TGTGCCAGCTGGCCGGGACAGGGGATACCCTTCAGCAACGAGCAGTACTTC.

The chain uses TRBV6-1 and TRBJ2-2; 7 bases are a match to TRBD2. Germline CDR1 MNHNS, CDR2 SASEGT. The CDR3 length is 18 residues. V trimming: 4 bases; J trimming: 5 bases; junction bases outside the gene matches: 16. CDR3 nucleotides: TGTGCCAGCAGTGGACAGACTAGCCGGCTTTTAAGGACCGGGGAGCTGTTTTTT. Protein sequence: CASSGQTSRLLRTGELFF.

The chain joins TRBV19 to TRBJ2-6; a weak D match, TRBD2 (6 bases). CDR3 length equals 16 residues. V was cut by 8 bases and J by 0 bases, with 14 bases left in between. Germline loops: CDR1 LNHDA, CDR2 SQIVND (reference sequence). The CDR3 sequence is CASQGTLSSGANVLTF. The CDR3 DNA reads as TGTGCCAGTCAAGGGACTCTTAGCTCTGGGGCCAACGTCCTGACTTTC.

The chain has TRBV28 and TRBJ1-2, with no clear D. V lost 5 bases to trimming and J lost 4 bases, with 17 bases between them. This CDR3 has 15 amino acids. From germline, CDR1 is MDHEN and CDR2 SYDVKM. The DNA for the CDR3 is TGTGCCAGCAGTCCTCGACCTAAACCCGGCTATGGCTACACCTTC. Its translation is CASSPRPKPGYGYTF.

Only a few counts were recorded for this clone. The chain joins TRBV6-1 to TRBJ2-7; TRBD2 agrees at 7 bases. Germline values: CDR1 MNHNS, CDR2 SASEGT. The CDR3 covers 13 residues. The J segment lost 2 bases and the V segment lost 7 bases, leaving 5 bases of the junction unmatched. For the CDR3, the DNA is TGTGCCAGCACCTACGCGGGGGCCTACGAGCAGTACTTC. Amino acids: CASTYAGAYEQYF.

The rearrangement uses TRBV5-6 and TRBJ2-1; the match to TRBD2 covers 7 bases. CDR3 size: 17 residues. Germline V gene sequence: CDR1 SGHDT, CDR2 YYEEEE. The V gene end was trimmed by 3 bases and the J gene end by 0 bases; junction bases not matched to a gene: 9. Here the CDR3 DNA reads TGTGCCAGCAGCTCAACTAGCGATAGGAGCTCCTACAATGAGCAGTTCTTC. This sequence encodes CASSSTSDRSSYNEQFF.

The chain couples TRBV6-4 to TRBJ2-7, with TRBD2 identical over 9 bases. The CDR3 covers 14 residues. The V gene end was trimmed by 7 bases and the J gene end by 7 bases; junction bases not matched to a gene: 11. Germline V gives CDR1 MRHNA, CDR2 SNTAGT. The CDR3 coding sequence is TGTGCCAGCACCGAAGAGGCGGGAGGGCGGGAGCAGTACTTC. Translation gives CASTEEAGGREQYF.

The chain joins TRBV11-2 to TRBJ2-1; D remains ambiguous. Germline lookup yields CDR1 SGHAT and CDR2 FQNNGV. The germline V and J ends were trimmed by 2 bases and 0 bases, with 8 bases remaining between them. CDR3 length equals 15 residues. The CDR3 DNA reads as TGTGCCAGCAGCTTAATCCGCTACTCCTACAATGAGCAGTTCTTC. Protein: CASSLIRYSYNEQFF.

The V gene is TRBV5-4, the J gene TRBJ1-6, with 8 bases aligning to TRBD1. This CDR3 is 16 amino acids long. V trimming: 0 bases; J trimming: 7 bases; junction bases outside the gene matches: 6. CDR1 SGHNT and CDR2 YYREEE come from the germline V gene (reference sequence). The CDR3 DNA is TGTGCCAGCAGCTTGGTGGACAGGGAGGACAATTCACCCCTCCACTTT. Translation gives CASSLVDREDNSPLHF. Supplemented by reference TRBV5-4 and TRBJ1-6, the full variable domain reads ETGVTQSPTHLIKTRGQQVTLRCSSQSGHNTVSWYQQALGQGPQFIFQYYREEENGRGNFPPRFSGLQFPNYSSELNVNALELDDSALYLCASSLVDREDNSPLHFGNGTRLTVT.

The chain carries TRBV15 and TRBJ2-2, with a weak D call TRBD1 (6 bases). Germline-derived CDR1 and CDR2 are LNHNV and YYDKDF (reference sequence). V was shortened by 8 bases and J by 3 bases, with 19 bases between the two germline ends. This CDR3 has 16 residues. CDR3 sequence: CATSASAGDYTGELFF. The CDR3 nucleotides are TGTGCCACCTCAGCATCGGCAGGGGATTACACCGGGGAGCTGTTTTTT.

This chain joins TRBV7-6 and TRBJ1-3, with a weak D call TRBD1 (6 bases). The CDR3 spans 18 residues. V was trimmed by 5 bases and J by 4 bases, leaving 24 bases between them. Germline-derived CDR1 and CDR2 are SGHVS and FNYEAQ. The CDR3 coding sequence is TGTGCCAGCAGCCCCCCGAGTTTGACAGGTCAAGCCGGAAACACCATATATTTT. Translated, it gives CASSPPSLTGQAGNTIYF.

The J gene is TRBJ2-1, the V gene TRBV5-4; tentatively, D is TRBD2 (6 bases). Germline CDR1 is SGHNT and CDR2 is YYREEE (reference sequence). Deletions cut 0 bases from V and 2 bases from J, with 12 bases between. The CDR3 sequence is 16 residues long. The CDR3 protein is CASSLDGRETYNEQFF. DNA for the CDR3: TGTGCCAGCAGCTTGGATGGGCGGGAAACCTACAATGAGCAGTTCTTC.

In DNA, the CDR3 is TGTGCCAGCAGTTTACGGGTGGGGGAAAATGGCAATAGCAATCAGCCCCAGCATTTT. It translates to CASSLRVGENGNSNQPQHF. The genes are TRBV28 and TRBJ1-5, with D possibly TRBD1 on 5 matching bases. This CDR3 contains 19 residues. Deletions cut 2 bases from V and 0 bases from J, with 20 bases between. Germline lookup yields CDR1 MDHEN and CDR2 SYDVKM.

This rearrangement joins TRBV19 to TRBJ2-7; tentatively, D is TRBD2 (5 bases). The V end was cut by 8 bases, the J end by 1 base, with 21 bases between. The CDR3 runs to 16 residues. The germline V gene has CDR1 LNHDA and CDR2 SQIVND (reference sequence). Here the CDR3 reads CASPRVVDKHSYEQYF. CDR3 nucleotide sequence: TGTGCCAGTCCGAGGGTAGTGGATAAACATTCCTACGAGCAGTACTTC.

The rearrangement uses TRBV7-2 and TRBJ1-2; 8 bases match TRBD1. This CDR3 comprises 14 residues. Germline V gene lookup returns CDR1 SGHTA and CDR2 FQGNSA. Trimming cost V 5 bases and J 4 bases; bases outside gene matches: 6. The CDR3 here is CASSQADRAYGYTF. The CDR3 DNA reads as TGTGCCAGCAGCCAAGCGGACAGGGCCTATGGCTACACCTTC.

V and J are TRBV20-1 and TRBJ2-1; D unresolved. CDR3 length: 10 residues. Germline CDR1 is DFQATT and CDR2 is SNEGSKA (reference sequence). Trimming shortened V by 0 bases and J by 13 bases, and 7 bases separated the two germline ends. The CDR3 spells CSAREAFQFF. Here the CDR3 DNA reads TGCAGTGCTAGAGAAGCGTTCCAGTTCTTC.

The V gene is TRBV27, the J gene TRBJ2-7; 8 bases agree with TRBD1. Germline-derived CDR1 and CDR2 are MNHEY and SMNVEV (reference sequence). With V trimmed by 3 bases and J by 5 bases, 12 bases remained unmatched. The CDR3 loop spans 16 amino acids. The CDR3 DNA sequence: TGTGCCAGCAGTTTTAGCGCGGACAGGGAGGCCCACGAGCAGTACTTC. Amino acids: CASSFSADREAHEQYF.

The chain joins TRBV7-8 to TRBJ1-1; 10 positions agree with TRBD1. Trimming took 1 base from V and 7 from J; bases not matched to a gene: 9. Looked up from germline, CDR1 is SGHVS and CDR2 is FQNEAQ. The CDR3 is 16 residues long. For the CDR3, the DNA is TGTGCCAGCAGCTTAGATTCGATGACAGGGGGCTTTGAAGCTTTCTTT. Translation gives CASSLDSMTGGFEAFF.

The gene calls are TRBV28 and TRBJ1-5; D may be TRBD1 (5 bases). The V gene lost 4 bases and the J gene lost 9 bases, with 16 bases spanning the gap. Germline V gene data show CDR1 as MDHEN and CDR2 as SYDVKM. The CDR3 runs 14 residues. CDR3 in amino acids: CASSYSGDVGPQHF. The CDR3 nucleotides read TGTGCCAGCAGTTATTCGGGGGACGTAGGGCCCCAGCATTTT.

This clone was found once. The chain couples TRBV4-1 to TRBJ2-1; D remains ambiguous. V lost 0 bases to trimming and J lost 5 bases, with 14 bases between them. Germline CDR1 and CDR2: MGHRA and YSYEKL. This CDR3 is 16 amino acids long. The CDR3 loop is CASSQDGQSSHNEQFF. The CDR3 DNA sequence: TGCGCCAGCAGCCAAGATGGGCAGTCGTCCCACAATGAGCAGTTCTTC.